This TCR beta chain was obtained from a study of identical twins. Findings and limits, study-wide: For zero-insertion analyses, partial confounding could come from invariant MAIT and iNKT cells.

The CDR3 covers 18 residues. The V and J ends lost 0 bases and 0 bases, in that order; junction bases with no gene match: 8. CDR1 and CDR2 from the germline V gene are SGDLS and YYNGEE. About this clonotype itself: Antigen unknown.

In TCRdb, the 5' RACE reads were re-called with MiXCR into one record per CDR3 protein. The sample records a few hundred thousand distinct CDR3 sequences, roughly 20% being singletons. The TCR was taken from a man aged 50-59 years in good health. The sample consisted of naive T cells sorted from blood. The rearrangement links TRBV9 to TRBJ2-7; 11 bases map to TRBD2. In nucleotides, the CDR3 is TGTGCCAGCAGCGTAGGGGCTAGCGGGAGGTCGTACTCCTACGAGCAGTACTTC. Translated: CASSVGASGRSYSYEQYF. The whole variable domain, remainder taken from reference TRBV9 and TRBJ2-7, is DSGVTQTPKHLITATGQRVTLRCSPRSGDLSVYWYQQSLDQGLQFLIQYYNGEERAKGNILERFSAQQFPDLHSELNLSSLELGDSALYFCASSVGASGRSYSYEQYFGPGTRLTVT.